One T cell receptor beta chain is described in this entry. Here immunoSEQ multiplex PCR was the method, and the copy in TCRdb shows in-frame clones only, minus some. This repertoire shows approximately 150,000 clones, about 90% found once; its top ten account for over 4%. Participant-given clinical history determined each cohort assignment. Within 2 weeks before study entry, exposed participants met a COVID-19 case. This specimen comes from a study of blood T cell repertoires in COVID-19. The CDR3 is made up of 15 amino acids. V lost 5 bases and J lost 1; bases outside the gene matches: 4. Germline loops: CDR1 SNHLY, CDR2 FYNNEI.

The clonotype comes from a woman aged 40-49 years who had been exposed to COVID-19. The chain joins TRBV2 to TRBJ1-1, with 10 bases matching TRBD1. Sequenced material: PBMCs or T cells enriched from blood (not recorded which). In DNA form, the CDR3 reads TGTGCCAGCAGTCCCCGACAGGGGGCGAACACTGAAGCTTTCTTT. This translates into CASSPRQGANTEAFF. The full variable domain, its missing parts supplied by reference TRBV2 and TRBJ1-1, is EPEVTQTPSHQVTQMGQEVILRCVPISNHLYFYWYRQILGQKVEFLVSFYNNEISEKSEIFDDQFSVERPDGSNFTLKIRSTKLEDSAMYFCASSPRQGANTEAFFGQGTRLTVV.